The clone carrying this T cell receptor beta chain appeared many times. The data stem from a study of T cell repertoires in cytomegalovirus infection. About the study: Both CMV infection and a matching HLA type were indicated by public TCR beta signatures.

This CDR3 is built from 11 residues. V was trimmed by 3 bases and J by 6 bases, leaving 7 bases between them. The germline gives CDR1 DFQATT, CDR2 SNEGSKA (reference sequence). MiXCR was run by TCRdb on the reads, yielding one entry per CDR3 protein. The sample has about 240,000 distinct CDR3 sequences; under 8.5% are singletons. Material for sequencing was PBMCs. This sequence was found in a human donor in good health (CMV status not recorded). Some clones in this sample may be carry-over from other donors' samples. The chain uses TRBV20-1 and TRBJ2-3, with D hard to call. CDR3 protein: CSASLSDTQYF. The DNA of the CDR3 is TGCAGTGCTAGCCTTTCGGATACGCAGTATTTT.